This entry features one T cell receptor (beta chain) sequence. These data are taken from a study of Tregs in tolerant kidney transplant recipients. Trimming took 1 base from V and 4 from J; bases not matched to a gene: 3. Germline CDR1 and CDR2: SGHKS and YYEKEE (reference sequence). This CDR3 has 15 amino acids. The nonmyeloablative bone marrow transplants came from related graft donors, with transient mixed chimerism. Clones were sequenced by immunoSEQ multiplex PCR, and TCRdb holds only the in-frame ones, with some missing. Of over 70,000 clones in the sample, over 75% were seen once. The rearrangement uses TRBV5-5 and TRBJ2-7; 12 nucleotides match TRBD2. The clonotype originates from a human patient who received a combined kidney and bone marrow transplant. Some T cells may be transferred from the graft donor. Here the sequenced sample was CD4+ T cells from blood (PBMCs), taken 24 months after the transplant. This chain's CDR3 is CASSLLAGGLYEQYF. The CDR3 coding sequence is TGTGCCAGCAGCTTGCTAGCGGGAGGGCTGTACGAGCAGTACTTC.